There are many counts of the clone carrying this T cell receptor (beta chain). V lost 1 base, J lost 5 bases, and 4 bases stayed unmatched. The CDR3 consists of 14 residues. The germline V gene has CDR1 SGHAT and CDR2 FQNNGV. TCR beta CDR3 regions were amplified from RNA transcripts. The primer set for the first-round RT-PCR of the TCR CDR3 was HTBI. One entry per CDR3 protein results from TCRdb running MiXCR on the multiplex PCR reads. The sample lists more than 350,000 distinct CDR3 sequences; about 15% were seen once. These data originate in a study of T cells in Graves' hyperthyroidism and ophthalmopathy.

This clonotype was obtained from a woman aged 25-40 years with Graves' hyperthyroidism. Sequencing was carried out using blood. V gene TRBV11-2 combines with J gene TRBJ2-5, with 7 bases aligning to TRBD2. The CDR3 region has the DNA TGTGCCAGCAGCTTAGGGACTAGTCCGGAGACCCAGTACTTC. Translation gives CASSLGTSPETQYF.